This paragraph reports one T cell receptor beta chain. Some clones are missing from TCRdb's copy, which holds only in-frame ones; the method was immunoSEQ multiplex PCR. The sample includes some 120,000 clones, approximately 93% seen only once; the top ten take approximately 2.5%. CDR1 SGHRS and CDR2 YFSETQ come from the germline V gene. Unmatched junction bases numbered 7, after V lost 4 bases and J lost 4 bases. The length of the CDR3 is 15 residues. The data are from a study of control samples from healthy donors and cancer patients. The V gene is TRBV5-1, the J gene TRBJ1-3; 8 bases fit TRBD1. Sequences were obtained from blood. The receptor's source is a young man in good health. The CDR3 DNA follows: TGCGCCAGCAGCCCGTCGACAGGGGCCGGAAACACCATATATTTT. Protein: CASSPSTGAGNTIYF.